This entry lists 3 T cell receptor beta chains sequenced from one sample in a study of blood T cell repertoires in COVID-19. TCRdb's copy holds only in-frame clones and misses some; the assay was immunoSEQ multiplex PCR. The sample has 380,000 or so clones, 81% seen once. Specimen: peripheral blood. Receptor source: a human donor with acute or convalescent COVID-19. The donor label of this sample is uncertain.

The count of this clone is one. The V call is TRBV4-1, the J call TRBJ2-1; D is unresolved. The CDR3 length is 15 residues. Germline CDR1 is MGHRA and CDR2 is YSYEKL. V was shortened by 3 bases and J by 2 bases, with 11 bases between the two germline ends. The CDR3 coding sequence is TGCGCCAGCAGCCACTCCGTAGACACCTACAATGAGCAGTTCTTC. It yields the protein CASSHSVDTYNEQFF.

This sequence joins TRBV19 and TRBJ2-1, with 8 bases matching TRBD1. The CDR3 runs to 15 residues. Per germline, CDR1 LNHDA and CDR2 SQIVND (reference sequence). After removal of 7 bases from V and 6 bases from J, the junction contained 11 bases not matched to a gene. CDR3 in amino acids: CASTPRRDRLNEQFF. The CDR3 DNA reads TGTGCCAGTACTCCTCGCCGGGACAGGCTCAATGAGCAGTTCTTC.

This chain links TRBV6-5 with TRBJ1-1, with D tentatively TRBD1 (6 bases). This CDR3 has 12 residues. Germline V CDR1 and CDR2: MNHEY, SVGAGI. Trimming shortened V by 8 bases and J by 1 base, and 8 bases separated the two germline ends. The CDR3 DNA reads as TGTGCCAGCGGACAGTCGAACACTGAAGCTTTCTTT. It codes for CASGQSNTEAFF.